The clone carrying this T cell receptor (beta chain) was counted ten times or more. This record comes from a study of T cells in Graves' hyperthyroidism and ophthalmopathy. The V end lost 0 bases, the J end lost 9 bases, and 8 bases lay between the germline ends. Germline V lookup: CDR1 MNHEY, CDR2 SVGEGT. The CDR3 extends over 12 amino acids. The investigators amplified TCR beta CDR3 regions from RNA transcripts. A set of HTBI primers served as the primers for a first-round RT-PCR of the TCR CDR3. TCRdb used MiXCR to reprocess the multiplex PCR reads, holding one entry per CDR3 protein. There are 530,000 or so distinct CDR3 sequences in the sample; roughly 25% occur only once, and about 11% lies in the top ten.

The J gene is TRBJ1-2, the V gene TRBV6-2 or TRBV6-3; D is unresolved. Sequenced sample: blood. The receptor's source is a woman aged 30 to 39 with Graves' ophthalmopathy. CDR3 residues: CASSYSMRRYTF. CDR3 sequence (DNA): TGTGCCAGCAGTTACTCGATGCGGCGCTACACCTTC.